The rows below give T cell receptor beta chains drawn from one sample of a study of blood T cell repertoires in COVID-19. Clones were read by immunoSEQ multiplex PCR, and TCRdb kept only the in-frame ones, dropping some. The sample lists 150,000 to 200,000 clones; roughly 80% were seen once. The sequenced sample consisted of peripheral blood. The receptors stem from a woman of 80 years or more with COVID-19, enrolled during active disease. The CDR3 runs from the conserved cysteine through the conserved F or W. Fields, in order: CDR3 DNA, CDR3 protein, V gene, clone size, J gene, D gene. The D gene is left open where the match is weak. Some rows mark clone size as missing; the rest say once, few, many or name a class of expanded clone.

CDR3nt: TGTGCCAGCACCGTAGCACCCTATGGCTACACCTTC
CDR3aa: CASTVAPYGYTF
v_gene: TRBV12-3/TRBV12-4
abundance: .
j_gene: TRBJ1-2
d_gene: .

CDR3nt: TGTGCCAGCAGCTTATGGGCCAGACAAGAGACCCAGTACTTC
CDR3aa: CASSLWARQETQYF
v_gene: TRBV7-2
abundance: .
j_gene: TRBJ2-5
d_gene: .

CDR3nt: TGTGCCAGCAGCTTAGCACGGGGTGATAGCGGGAGCCCAGAGACCCAGTACTTC
CDR3aa: CASSLARGDSGSPETQYF
v_gene: TRBV13
abundance: .
j_gene: TRBJ2-5
d_gene: TRBD2

CDR3nt: TGTGCCAGTAGTATATGGGGGCCCACTAACTATGGCTACACCTTC
CDR3aa: CASSIWGPTNYGYTF
v_gene: TRBV19
abundance: .
j_gene: TRBJ1-2
d_gene: .

CDR3nt: TGTGCCAGCAGCTCTGGGGCAGGGGGCCCTCTCTACGAGCAGTACTTC
CDR3aa: CASSSGAGGPLYEQYF
v_gene: TRBV5-4
abundance: .
j_gene: TRBJ2-7
d_gene: TRBD1

CDR3nt: TGCGCCAGCAGCTCCTCGACAGGTTCCTACGAGCAGTACTTC
CDR3aa: CASSSSTGSYEQYF
v_gene: TRBV5-1
abundance: .
j_gene: TRBJ2-7
d_gene: .

CDR3nt: TGTGCCAGCAGCCCTAGCGGGGCGATCTACAATGAGCAGTTCTTC
CDR3aa: CASSPSGAIYNEQFF
v_gene: TRBV6-2/TRBV6-3
abundance: .
j_gene: TRBJ2-1
d_gene: TRBD2

CDR3nt: TGTGCCAGCAGCTTGAAAGCGGGGGGGCCCTACAATGAGCAGTTCTTC
CDR3aa: CASSLKAGGPYNEQFF
v_gene: TRBV5-4
abundance: .
j_gene: TRBJ2-1
d_gene: TRBD2

CDR3nt: TGTGCCAGCAGAGACAGGGTGAGCACAGATACGCAGTATTTT
CDR3aa: CASRDRVSTDTQYF
v_gene: TRBV2
abundance: .
j_gene: TRBJ2-3
d_gene: TRBD1

CDR3nt: TGTGCCAGCAGCTCCCCGACGGCTAGAAACACTGAAGCTTTCTTT
CDR3aa: CASSSPTARNTEAFF
v_gene: TRBV3-1/TRBV3-2
abundance: .
j_gene: TRBJ1-1
d_gene: .

CDR3nt: TGTGCCAGCAGTTACCGGGCGGGGGGGTACAATGAGCAGTTCTTC
CDR3aa: CASSYRAGGYNEQFF
v_gene: TRBV6-6
abundance: .
j_gene: TRBJ2-1
d_gene: TRBD2

CDR3nt: TGCGCCAGCAGCGGGGACAGCCGGTACAATGAGCAGTTCTTC
CDR3aa: CASSGDSRYNEQFF
v_gene: TRBV5-1
abundance: .
j_gene: TRBJ2-1
d_gene: TRBD1

CDR3nt: TGTGCCAGCAATCTCCGGGTCTCTGGAAACACCATATATTTT
CDR3aa: CASNLRVSGNTIYF
v_gene: TRBV5-6
abundance: .
j_gene: TRBJ1-3
d_gene: .

CDR3nt: TGTGCCAGCAAGTTTGGGACTAGCGGCCTGAATGAGCAGTTCTTC
CDR3aa: CASKFGTSGLNEQFF
v_gene: TRBV6-6
abundance: .
j_gene: TRBJ2-1
d_gene: TRBD2

CDR3nt: TGCGCCAGCAGCCCAGGGAGGTGGTATGGCTACACCTTC
CDR3aa: CASSPGRWYGYTF
v_gene: TRBV4-1
abundance: .
j_gene: TRBJ1-2
d_gene: .

CDR3nt: TGTGCCAGCAGCGTGGACATTTTTGGAACCACTGAAGCTTTCTTT
CDR3aa: CASSVDIFGTTEAFF
v_gene: TRBV9
abundance: .
j_gene: TRBJ1-1
d_gene: .

CDR3nt: TGTGCCAGCAGTGAAGCGTGGGGGGAAACTGAAGCTTTCTTT
CDR3aa: CASSEAWGETEAFF
v_gene: TRBV6-1
abundance: .
j_gene: TRBJ1-1
d_gene: .

CDR3nt: TGCGCCAGCAGCCAAGAGACTAGTCGGGACCAGTTCTTC
CDR3aa: CASSQETSRDQFF
v_gene: TRBV4-1
abundance: .
j_gene: TRBJ2-1
d_gene: .

CDR3nt: TGTGCCAGTAGTATAGTGGCTAGCGATTACAATGAGCAGTTCTTC
CDR3aa: CASSIVASDYNEQFF
v_gene: TRBV19
abundance: once
j_gene: TRBJ2-1
d_gene: .

CDR3nt: TGTGCCAGCAGCTTGGGCAGGGGTGGCTACACCTTC
CDR3aa: CASSLGRGGYTF
v_gene: TRBV5-6
abundance: many
j_gene: TRBJ1-2
d_gene: .

CDR3nt: TGTGCCACCAGTGCCAAAGGGACTAGCGGGAGGGCACAGCTGTTTTTT
CDR3aa: CATSAKGTSGRAQLFF
v_gene: TRBV24-1
abundance: .
j_gene: TRBJ2-2
d_gene: TRBD2

CDR3nt: TGCAGTGCTAGTCTAGCGGGGAGATCAGATACGCAGTATTTT
CDR3aa: CSASLAGRSDTQYF
v_gene: TRBV20-1
abundance: .
j_gene: TRBJ2-3
d_gene: TRBD2

CDR3nt: TGTGCCAGCAGCTTACTCACAGGGTCAGATACGCAGTATTTT
CDR3aa: CASSLLTGSDTQYF
v_gene: TRBV7-6
abundance: .
j_gene: TRBJ2-3
d_gene: .

CDR3nt: TGTGCCAGCAGCTTTTCTTCAGGGACAGCAACCTATGGCTACACCTTC
CDR3aa: CASSFSSGTATYGYTF
v_gene: TRBV5-6
abundance: .
j_gene: TRBJ1-2
d_gene: TRBD1

CDR3nt: TGTGCCAGCAGCCTTGCAGGAGAGGGTGGCTACACCTTC
CDR3aa: CASSLAGEGGYTF
v_gene: TRBV14
abundance: .
j_gene: TRBJ1-2
d_gene: .

CDR3nt: TGTGCCAGTAGTCGGGGGGGAGGTAACACTGAAGCTTTCTTT
CDR3aa: CASSRGGGNTEAFF
v_gene: TRBV19
abundance: .
j_gene: TRBJ1-1
d_gene: .

CDR3nt: TGTGCCAGTAGTATCACCGGGACAGGGTACAATGAGCAGTTCTTC
CDR3aa: CASSITGTGYNEQFF
v_gene: TRBV19
abundance: few
j_gene: TRBJ2-1
d_gene: TRBD1

CDR3nt: TGTGCCAGCAGAAGGCTAGCGGGAGTAAGTTACCAAGAGACCCAGTACTTC
CDR3aa: CASRRLAGVSYQETQYF
v_gene: TRBV2
abundance: .
j_gene: TRBJ2-5
d_gene: TRBD2

CDR3nt: TGTGCCTGGAGTGTACTGGGACAGATCCACTATGGCTACACCTTC
CDR3aa: CAWSVLGQIHYGYTF
v_gene: TRBV30
abundance: once
j_gene: TRBJ1-2
d_gene: TRBD1

CDR3nt: TGTGCCAGCGGAGTTTCCTACGAGCAGTACTTC
CDR3aa: CASGVSYEQYF
v_gene: TRBV3-1/TRBV3-2
abundance: .
j_gene: TRBJ2-7
d_gene: .

CDR3nt: TGTGCCAGCGATGACTGGGAGAGAATAAATTCACCCCTCCACTTT
CDR3aa: CASDDWERINSPLHF
v_gene: TRBV7-2
abundance: .
j_gene: TRBJ1-6
d_gene: .

CDR3nt: TGTGCCAGCAGCCGCGGGACAGCCTATGAAAAACTGTTTTTT
CDR3aa: CASSRGTAYEKLFF
v_gene: TRBV11-3
abundance: .
j_gene: TRBJ1-4
d_gene: TRBD1